The 7 T cell receptor beta chains presented below share a single source sample, sequenced in a study of cytomegalovirus exposure and HLA in healthy donors. The PCR was carried out with 60 Vbeta primers and 13 Jbeta primers. The protocol was immunoSEQ multiplex PCR, while the TCRdb copy is restricted to in-frame clones and leaves out a portion. Among 120,000 or so clones listed, approximately 86% were seen once. The sample comprised PBMCs. The origin of the receptors is a man in his forties in good health and CMV-seronegative.

The chain combines TRBV28 with TRBJ1-2; D not certain. This CDR3 has 13 amino acids. CDR1 MDHEN and CDR2 SYDVKM come from the germline V gene. V dropped 3 bases and J dropped 2 bases, with 7 bases sitting between them. The CDR3 here is CASSLSTNYGYTF. CDR3 nucleotide sequence: TGTGCCAGCAGTTTGTCTACCAACTATGGCTACACCTTC.

This rearrangement joins TRBV6-5 to TRBJ1-3, with TRBD1 matching over 7 bases. CDR3 length: 15 amino acids. Germline V lookup: CDR1 MNHEY, CDR2 SVGAGI. V trimming: 5 bases; J trimming: 2 bases; junction bases outside the gene matches: 6. The CDR3: CASSKDRDPGNTIYF. In DNA, the CDR3 is TGTGCCAGCAGTAAAGACAGGGACCCTGGAAACACCATATATTTT.

This clone has a handful of counts. This chain connects TRBV5-1 to TRBJ2-1; TRBD2 agrees at 7 bases. The junction had 7 bases not matched to a gene; V was cut back by 0 bases and J by 4 bases. Germline CDR1 and CDR2: SGHRS and YFSETQ. The CDR3 extends over 16 amino acids. CDR3 in DNA: TGCGCCAGCAGCTTGGCTCGCGGGGGAGGGTACAATGAGCAGTTCTTC. As protein: CASSLARGGGYNEQFF.

The chain joins TRBV19 to TRBJ2-1; 15 positions match TRBD2. The junction had 10 bases not matched to a gene; V was cut back by 7 bases and J by 6 bases. CDR1 LNHDA and CDR2 SQIVND come from the germline V gene (reference sequence). This CDR3 region has 17 residues. DNA of the CDR3: TGTGCCAGTACTGGGACTAGCGGGAGGCCTTCCGGCAATGAGCAGTTCTTC. This sequence encodes CASTGTSGRPSGNEQFF.

V and J are TRBV6-6 and TRBJ2-3; TRBD1 might be the D (5 bases). Looked up from germline, CDR1 is MNHNY and CDR2 is SVGAGI (reference sequence). Deletions cut 6 bases from V and 1 base from J, with 8 bases between. The CDR3 length is 13 residues. The CDR3 bases are TGTGCCAGCAGCTTAGGGGGCACAGATACGCAGTATTTT. It is translated as CASSLGGTDTQYF.

The CDR3 spells CASSWDRGLNEQFF. The CDR3 region has the DNA TGTGCCAGCAGCTGGGACAGGGGGCTCAATGAGCAGTTCTTC. This chain connects TRBV2 to TRBJ2-1, with 12 bases lining up with TRBD1. This CDR3 comprises 14 residues. Trimming cost V 6 bases and J 6 bases; bases outside gene matches: 3. Germline V lookup: CDR1 SNHLY, CDR2 FYNNEI. Based on the CDR3 plus reference TRBV2 and TRBJ2-1, the full variable domain is EPEVTQTPSHQVTQMGQEVILRCVPISNHLYFYWYRQILGQKVEFLVSFYNNEISEKSEIFDDQFSVERPDGSNFTLKIRSTKLEDSAMYFCASSWDRGLNEQFFGPGTRLTVL.

There are a few counts of this clone. The chain carries TRBV21-1 and TRBJ2-1; the table's D call, TRBD1, was not checked against the DNA. TRBV21-1 is termed a pseudogene. CDR3 size: 15 residues. The CDR3 bases are TGTGCCAGCAGCAAACTGCAGGGGGCAAGTAATGAGCAGTTCTTC. Translated: CASSKLQGASNEQFF.